This T cell receptor (beta chain) emerged from a study of blood T cells in healthy people across ages. The CDR3 covers 13 residues. Trimming cost V 0 bases and J 5 bases, with 8 bases left between them. Germline V gene data show CDR1 as MNHNY and CDR2 as SVGAGI (reference sequence). As concerns this clonotype: Antigen: not known.

Together with a sample-barcoded 5' primer, a J-beta primer mix was included in a second PCR lasting about 7 to 11 cycles. The template-switch adaptor was a 5' adaptor with 12 random nucleotides. It tagged each cDNA molecule. A single record per CDR3 protein comes from TCRdb applying MiXCR to the 5' RACE reads. In the table there are about 1.4 million distinct CDR3 sequences, approximately 59% of which are singletons. Study-level results: Donors of long life had a larger count of naive CD4+ cells and greater diversity than aged donors.

The TCR comes from a young man in good health. This rearrangement joins TRBV6-6 to TRBJ2-7; no definite D call. The source material was blood. Here the CDR3 reads CASSYSNRNEQYF. DNA for the CDR3: TGTGCCAGCAGTTACTCGAACCGAAACGAGCAGTACTTC.